This TCR beta chain stems from a study of control samples from healthy donors and cancer patients. The method was immunoSEQ multiplex PCR; TCRdb's version includes in-frame clones alone and lacks a portion of them. The sample includes fewer than 130,000 clones, more than 75% seen only once; the top ten take 3.7%. The CDR3 has 14 amino acids. V was clipped by 4 bases and J by 4 bases, with 14 bases between them. Looked up from germline, CDR1 is SGHKS and CDR2 is YYEKEE (reference sequence). This chain connects TRBV5-5 to TRBJ1-1, with D perhaps TRBD1 (6 bases). The sequence derives from a woman aged 55-69 years with lung cancer. The source material was PBMCs. The CDR3 DNA is TGTGCCAGCAGCGCACAGGGTTTCGGCACTGAAGCTTTCTTT. It encodes CASSAQGFGTEAFF.